One sample yielded the 10 T cell receptor beta chains listed below, sequenced in a study of blood T cells in healthy people across ages. For the second PCR, which ran for about 6 to 12 cycles, a sample-barcoded 5' primer and a J-beta primer mix were used. MiXCR, applied by TCRdb to the 5' RACE reads, yields one record per CDR3 protein. The table records about 830,000 distinct CDR3 sequences, around 68% of them present only once. The sample taken for sequencing was blood. The receptors were gathered from a man between 25 and 39 years old in good health.

The rearrangement joins TRBV9 to TRBJ1-4; tentatively, D is TRBD1 (6 bases). CDR1 and CDR2 (germline): SGDLS, YYNGEE. The CDR3 is 17 amino acids. V was shortened by 4 bases and J by 6 bases, with 22 bases between the two germline ends. The CDR3 here is CASSPRRGNGGDEKLFF. The CDR3 nucleotides are TGTGCCAGCAGCCCCCGGAGGGGAAACGGGGGCGATGAAAAACTGTTTTTT.

This rearrangement joins TRBV30 to TRBJ2-2; 10 nucleotides align to TRBD1. The CDR3 totals 14 residues. CDR1 GTSNPN and CDR2 SVGIG come from the germline V gene (reference sequence). V shed 5 bases and J 5 bases; nucleotides not matched to a gene: 5. The CDR3 DNA reads TGTGCCTGGGACGGGGACAGGGGAACCGGGGAGCTGTTTTTT. This gives the protein CAWDGDRGTGELFF.

The chain joins TRBV5-1 to TRBJ1-4; TRBD1 might be the D (5 bases). The germline CDR1 and CDR2 sequences are SGHRS and YFSETQ. CDR3 length: 16 residues. V shed 4 bases and J shed 0 bases, with 13 bases lying between them. DNA of the CDR3: TGCGCCAGCAGCGAAGGGACGGTTGCAACTAATGAAAAACTGTTTTTT. Protein: CASSEGTVATNEKLFF.

A remark on this clonotype: Germline and junction disagree at one end, which may indicate a read error. V is TRBV27 and J is TRBJ2-6; no clear D gene. Germline lookup yields CDR1 MNHEY and CDR2 SMNVEV (reference sequence). This CDR3 region has 15 residues. This CDR3 reads CAGSTDRAGANVLTF. CDR3 coding DNA: TGTGCCGGCAGTACTGACCGAGCCGGGGCCAACGTCCTGACTTTC. Full variable domain (outside the CDR3, taken from reference TRBV27 and TRBJ2-6): EAQVTQNPRYLITVTGKKLTVTCSQNMNHEYMSWYRQDPGLGLRQIYYSMNVEVTDKGDVPEGYKVSRKEKRNFPLILESPSPNQTSLYFCAGSTDRAGANVLTFGAGSRLTVL.

The gene calls are TRBV28 and TRBJ1-4; 8 bases line up with TRBD1. The CDR3 extends over 16 amino acids. With 6 bases clipped from V and 8 bases from J, the junction kept 14 bases outside the gene matches. Per the germline V gene, CDR1 is MDHEN and CDR2 is SYDVKM. The CDR3 nucleotides are TGTGCCAGCAGCGCCACCTCGACAGGGGTACTCGAAAAACTGTTTTTT. The encoded protein is CASSATSTGVLEKLFF.

The rearrangement links TRBV9 to TRBJ1-6, with TRBD1 matching over 7 bases. This CDR3 region has 17 residues. The germline gives CDR1 SGDLS, CDR2 YYNGEE. Trimming took 2 bases from V and 6 from J; bases not matched to a gene: 11. The CDR3 DNA is TGTGCCAGCAGCGTGACAGGAACTCAGGGGGGTAATTCACCCCTCCACTTT. Its protein is CASSVTGTQGGNSPLHF.

The rearrangement joins TRBV20-1 to TRBJ2-5, with D unclear. The CDR3 has 15 residues. Germline V lookup: CDR1 DFQATT, CDR2 SNEGSKA (reference sequence). Trimming removed 3 bases at V and 2 bases at J, with 16 bases between. CDR3 amino acids: CSARANAYEQETQYF. CDR3 nucleotides: TGCAGTGCTAGGGCGAATGCGTACGAACAAGAGACCCAGTACTTC.

The chain couples TRBV6-2 or TRBV6-3 to TRBJ1-1, with TRBD1 as a possible D gene (5 bases). This CDR3 has 17 amino acids. Per the germline V gene, CDR1 is MNHEY and CDR2 is SVGEGT. Trimming left V 2 bases short and J 0 bases short, with 16 bases between. This CDR3 reads CASSYNRGRGLNTEAFF. The CDR3 DNA follows: TGTGCCAGCAGTTACAATAGGGGACGAGGACTGAACACTGAAGCTTTCTTT.

The chain couples TRBV3-1 to TRBJ2-7, with TRBD1 matching over 8 bases. V lost 4 bases to trimming and J lost 2 bases; unmatched junction nucleotides: 4. Germline loops: CDR1 LGHDT, CDR2 YNNKEL (reference sequence). This CDR3 is built from 14 residues. CDR3 region: CASSPTGQAYEQYF. The CDR3 DNA sequence: TGTGCCAGCAGCCCCACGGGACAGGCCTACGAGCAGTACTTC.

The count of this clonotype is one. This chain's CDR3 is CASIKRGGQETQYF. The CDR3, as DNA: TGTGCCAGCATTAAGCGGGGGGGCCAAGAGACCCAGTACTTC. The chain joins TRBV28 to TRBJ2-5; 10 nucleotides agree with TRBD2. V lost 7 bases to trimming and J lost 1 base; unmatched junction nucleotides: 3. Germline V gives CDR1 MDHEN, CDR2 SYDVKM. This CDR3 comprises 14 residues.